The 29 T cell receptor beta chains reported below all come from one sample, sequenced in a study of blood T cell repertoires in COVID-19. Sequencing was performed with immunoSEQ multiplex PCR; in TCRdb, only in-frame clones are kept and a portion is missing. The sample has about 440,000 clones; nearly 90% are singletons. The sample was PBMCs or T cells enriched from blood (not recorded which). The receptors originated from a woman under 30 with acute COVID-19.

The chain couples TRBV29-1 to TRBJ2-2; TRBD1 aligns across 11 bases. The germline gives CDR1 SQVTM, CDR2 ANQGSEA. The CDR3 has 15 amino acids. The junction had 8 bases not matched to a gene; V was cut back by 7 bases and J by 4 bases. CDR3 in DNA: TGCAGCGCTAAAGCCGGGACAGGGGGCACCGGGGAGCTGTTTTTT. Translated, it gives CSAKAGTGGTGELFF.

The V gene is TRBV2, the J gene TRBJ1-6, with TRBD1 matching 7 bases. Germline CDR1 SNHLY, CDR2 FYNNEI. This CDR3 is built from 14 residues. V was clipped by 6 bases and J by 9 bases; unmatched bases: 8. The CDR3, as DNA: TGTGCCAGCAGGCAGGGGGTAATGGGTTCACCCCTCCACTTT. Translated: CASRQGVMGSPLHF.

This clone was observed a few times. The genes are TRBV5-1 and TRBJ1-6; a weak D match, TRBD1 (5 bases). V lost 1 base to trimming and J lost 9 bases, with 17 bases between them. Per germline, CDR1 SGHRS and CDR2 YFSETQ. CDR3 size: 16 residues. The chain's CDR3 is CASSLFQGEVGSPLHF. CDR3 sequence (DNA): TGCGCCAGCAGCTTGTTTCAGGGTGAGGTTGGTTCACCCCTCCACTTT. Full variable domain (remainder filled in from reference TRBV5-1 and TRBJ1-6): KAGVTQTPRYLIKTRGQQVTLSCSPISGHRSVSWYQQTPGQGLQFLFEYFSETQRNKGNFPGRFSGRQFSNSRSEMNVSTLELGDSALYLCASSLFQGEVGSPLHFGNGTRLTVT.

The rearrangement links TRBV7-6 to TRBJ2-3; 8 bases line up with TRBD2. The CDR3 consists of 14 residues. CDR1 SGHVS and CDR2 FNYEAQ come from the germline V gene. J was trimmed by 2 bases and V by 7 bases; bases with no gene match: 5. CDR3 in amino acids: CASTRTSTTDTQYF. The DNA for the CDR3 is TGTGCCAGCACTCGGACTAGCACCACAGATACGCAGTATTTT.

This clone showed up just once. The CDR3 DNA sequence: TGTGCCAGCAGCTTATCAGGGTTGAATTCACCCCTCCACTTT. Its translation: CASSLSGLNSPLHF. J is TRBJ1-6 and V is TRBV11-2, with a tentative D call TRBD1 (5 bases). The germline V and J ends were trimmed by 2 bases and 7 bases, with 9 bases remaining between them. Germline V gene lookup returns CDR1 SGHAT and CDR2 FQNNGV. The CDR3 is 14 amino acids.

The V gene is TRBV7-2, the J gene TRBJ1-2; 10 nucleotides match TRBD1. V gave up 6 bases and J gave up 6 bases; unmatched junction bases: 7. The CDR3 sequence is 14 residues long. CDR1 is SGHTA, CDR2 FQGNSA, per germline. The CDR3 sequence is CASSPDRGLNGYTF. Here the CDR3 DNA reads TGTGCCAGCAGTCCAGACAGGGGGCTAAATGGCTACACCTTC. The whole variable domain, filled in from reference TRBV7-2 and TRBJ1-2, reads GAGVSQSPSNKVTEKGKDVELRCDPISGHTALYWYRQSLGQGLEFLIYFQGNSAPDKSGLPSDRFSAERTGGSVSTLTIQRTQQEDSAVYLCASSPDRGLNGYTFGSGTRLTVV.

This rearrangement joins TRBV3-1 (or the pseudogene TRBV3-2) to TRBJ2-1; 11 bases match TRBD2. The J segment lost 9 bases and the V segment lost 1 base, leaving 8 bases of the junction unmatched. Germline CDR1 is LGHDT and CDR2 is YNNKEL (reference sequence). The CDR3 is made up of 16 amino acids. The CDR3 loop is CASSQVATSGRIEQFF. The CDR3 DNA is TGTGCCAGCAGCCAAGTGGCAACTAGCGGGAGAATTGAGCAGTTCTTC.

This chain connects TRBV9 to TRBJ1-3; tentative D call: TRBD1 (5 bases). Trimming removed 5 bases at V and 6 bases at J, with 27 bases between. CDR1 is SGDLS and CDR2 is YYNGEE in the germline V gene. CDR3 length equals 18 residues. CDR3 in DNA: TGTGCCAGCAGTTCGTCGCACAAACCAGGGAGGGGAGAAAACACCATATATTTT. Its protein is CASSSSHKPGRGENTIYF.

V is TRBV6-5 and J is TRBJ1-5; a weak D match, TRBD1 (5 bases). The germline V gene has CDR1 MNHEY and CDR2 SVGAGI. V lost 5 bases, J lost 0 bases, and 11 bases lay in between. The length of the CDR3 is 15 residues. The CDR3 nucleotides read TGTGCCAGCAGTCACCACAGGAATAGCAATCAGCCCCAGCATTTT. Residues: CASSHHRNSNQPQHF.

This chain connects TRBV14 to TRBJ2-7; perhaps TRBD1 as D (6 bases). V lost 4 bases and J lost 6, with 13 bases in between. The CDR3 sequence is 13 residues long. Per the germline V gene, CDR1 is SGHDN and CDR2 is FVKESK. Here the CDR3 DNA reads TGTGCCAGCAGCCTGCGACAGGTTAGCGAGCAGTACTTC. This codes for CASSLRQVSEQYF.

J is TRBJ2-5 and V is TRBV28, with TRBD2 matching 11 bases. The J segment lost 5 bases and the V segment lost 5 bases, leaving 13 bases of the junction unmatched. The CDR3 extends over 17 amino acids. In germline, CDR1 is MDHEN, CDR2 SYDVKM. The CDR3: CASSALALAGDDETQYF. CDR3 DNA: TGTGCCAGCAGTGCCTTAGCACTAGCGGGAGACGATGAGACCCAGTACTTC.

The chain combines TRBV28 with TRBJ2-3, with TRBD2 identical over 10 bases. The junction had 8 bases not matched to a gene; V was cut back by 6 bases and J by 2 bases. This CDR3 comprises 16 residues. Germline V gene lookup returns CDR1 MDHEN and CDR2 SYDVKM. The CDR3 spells CASSRLAGSTTDTQYF. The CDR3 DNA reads TGTGCCAGCAGCCGACTAGCGGGTTCAACCACAGATACGCAGTATTTT.

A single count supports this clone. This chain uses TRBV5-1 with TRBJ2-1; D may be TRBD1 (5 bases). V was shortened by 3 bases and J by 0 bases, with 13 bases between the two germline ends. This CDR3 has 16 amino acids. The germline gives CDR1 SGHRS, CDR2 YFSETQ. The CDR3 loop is CASSSRQTHSYNEQFF. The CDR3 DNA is TGCGCCAGCAGCTCCCGACAGACCCACTCCTACAATGAGCAGTTCTTC.

The CDR3 DNA is TGTGCCAGCAGCCCTAGGACTAGCGGGAGGGGGGAGCAGTACTTC. Its protein is CASSPRTSGRGEQYF. The chain joins TRBV7-2 to TRBJ2-7, with 15 nucleotides matching TRBD2. Per the germline V gene, CDR1 is SGHTA and CDR2 is FQGNSA. J lost 7 bases, V lost 5 bases, and 6 bases had no gene match. The CDR3 covers 15 residues. Full variable domain (outside the CDR3, taken from reference TRBV7-2 and TRBJ2-7): GAGVSQSPSNKVTEKGKDVELRCDPISGHTALYWYRQSLGQGLEFLIYFQGNSAPDKSGLPSDRFSAERTGGSVSTLTIQRTQQEDSAVYLCASSPRTSGRGEQYFGPGTRLTVT.

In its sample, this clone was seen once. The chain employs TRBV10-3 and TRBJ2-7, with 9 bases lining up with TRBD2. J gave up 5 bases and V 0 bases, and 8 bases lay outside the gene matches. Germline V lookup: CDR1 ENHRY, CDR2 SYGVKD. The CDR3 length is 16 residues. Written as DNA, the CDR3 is TGTGCCATCAGTGAGTCTGTTCGCGGGAGGGCACACGAGCAGTACTTC. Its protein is CAISESVRGRAHEQYF.

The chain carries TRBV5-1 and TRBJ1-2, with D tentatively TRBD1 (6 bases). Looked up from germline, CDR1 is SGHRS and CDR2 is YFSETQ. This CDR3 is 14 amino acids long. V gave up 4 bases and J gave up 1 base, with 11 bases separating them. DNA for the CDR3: TGCGCCAGCAGCCTCGGGACATTTAACTATGGCTACACCTTC. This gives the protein CASSLGTFNYGYTF.

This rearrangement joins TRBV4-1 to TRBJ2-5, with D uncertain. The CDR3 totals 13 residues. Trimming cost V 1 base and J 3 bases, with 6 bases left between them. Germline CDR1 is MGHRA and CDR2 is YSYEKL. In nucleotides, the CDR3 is TGCGCCAGCAGCCAAGGTGTAAAAGAGACCCAGTACTTC. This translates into CASSQGVKETQYF.

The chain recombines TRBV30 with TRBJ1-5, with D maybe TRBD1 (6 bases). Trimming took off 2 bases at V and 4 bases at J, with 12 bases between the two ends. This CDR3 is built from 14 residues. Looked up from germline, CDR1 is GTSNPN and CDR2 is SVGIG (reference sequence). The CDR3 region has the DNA TGTGCCTGGAGTTGGAGGCAGGGGAATCAGCCCCAGCATTTT. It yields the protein CAWSWRQGNQPQHF.

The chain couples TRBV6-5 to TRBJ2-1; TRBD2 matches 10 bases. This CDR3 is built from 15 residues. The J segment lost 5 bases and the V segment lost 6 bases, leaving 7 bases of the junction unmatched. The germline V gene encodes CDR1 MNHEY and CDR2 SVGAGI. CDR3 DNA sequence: TGTGCCAGCAGGGGATTCGGACTAGCGGACAATGAGCAGTTCTTC. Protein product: CASRGFGLADNEQFF.

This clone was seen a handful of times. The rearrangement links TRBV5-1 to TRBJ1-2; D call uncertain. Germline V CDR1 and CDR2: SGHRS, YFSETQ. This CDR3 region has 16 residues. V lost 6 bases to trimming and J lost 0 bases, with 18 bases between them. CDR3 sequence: CASTPYGGEANYGYTF. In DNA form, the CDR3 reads TGCGCCAGCACGCCCTATGGTGGAGAAGCTAACTATGGCTACACCTTC.

The CDR3 sequence: CASSLSGSPGNEQFF. In DNA form, the CDR3 reads TGTGCCAGCAGTTTATCCGGCTCGCCGGGGAATGAGCAGTTCTTC. V usage is TRBV27 and J usage is TRBJ2-1; weak D call: TRBD2 (5 bases). The germline V and J ends were trimmed by 0 bases and 7 bases, with 13 bases remaining between them. Germline assignment: CDR1 MNHEY and CDR2 SMNVEV (reference sequence). This CDR3 is built from 15 residues.

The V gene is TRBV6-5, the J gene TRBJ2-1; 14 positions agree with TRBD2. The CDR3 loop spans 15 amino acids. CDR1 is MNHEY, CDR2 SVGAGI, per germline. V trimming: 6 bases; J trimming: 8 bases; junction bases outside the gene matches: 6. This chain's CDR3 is CASSPTSGRVYEQFF. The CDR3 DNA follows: TGTGCCAGCAGCCCGACTAGCGGGAGGGTATATGAGCAGTTCTTC.

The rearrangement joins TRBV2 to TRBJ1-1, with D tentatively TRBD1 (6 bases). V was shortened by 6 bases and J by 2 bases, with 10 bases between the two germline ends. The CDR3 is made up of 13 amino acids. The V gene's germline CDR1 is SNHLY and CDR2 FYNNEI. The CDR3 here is CASRQTGNTEAFF. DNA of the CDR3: TGTGCCAGCAGACAGACAGGAAACACTGAAGCTTTCTTT.

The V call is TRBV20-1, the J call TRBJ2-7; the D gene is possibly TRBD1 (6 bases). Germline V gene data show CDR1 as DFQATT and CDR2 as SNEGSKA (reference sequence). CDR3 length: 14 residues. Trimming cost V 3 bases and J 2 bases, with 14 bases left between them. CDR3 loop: CSASQGQSAYEQYF. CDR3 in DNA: TGCAGTGCTAGTCAAGGACAGTCAGCCTACGAGCAGTACTTC.

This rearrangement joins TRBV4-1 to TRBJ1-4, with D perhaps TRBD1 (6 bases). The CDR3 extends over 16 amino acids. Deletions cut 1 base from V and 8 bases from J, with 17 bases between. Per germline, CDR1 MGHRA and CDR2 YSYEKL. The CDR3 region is CASSQGSFQGWEKLFF. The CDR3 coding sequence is TGCGCCAGCAGCCAAGGGAGTTTCCAGGGGTGGGAAAAACTGTTTTTT.

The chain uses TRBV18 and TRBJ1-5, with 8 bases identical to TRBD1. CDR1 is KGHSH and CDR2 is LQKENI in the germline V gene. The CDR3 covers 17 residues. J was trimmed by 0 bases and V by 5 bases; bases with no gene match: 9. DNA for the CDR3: TGTGCCAGCTCAATAGGACAGGGCGGATATAGCAATCAGCCCCAGCATTTT. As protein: CASSIGQGGYSNQPQHF.

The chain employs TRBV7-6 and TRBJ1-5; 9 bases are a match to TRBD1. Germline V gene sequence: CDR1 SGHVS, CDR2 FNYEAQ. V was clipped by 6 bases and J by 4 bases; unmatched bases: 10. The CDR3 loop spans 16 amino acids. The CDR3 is CASSPDGTGKNQPQHF. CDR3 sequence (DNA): TGTGCCAGCAGTCCGGATGGGACAGGGAAAAATCAGCCCCAGCATTTT. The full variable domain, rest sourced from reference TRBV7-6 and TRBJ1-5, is GAGVSQSPRYKVTKRGQDVALRCDPISGHVSLYWYRQALGQGPEFLTYFNYEAQQDKSGLPNDRFSAERPEGSISTLTIQRTEQRDSAMYRCASSPDGTGKNQPQHFGDGTRLSIL.

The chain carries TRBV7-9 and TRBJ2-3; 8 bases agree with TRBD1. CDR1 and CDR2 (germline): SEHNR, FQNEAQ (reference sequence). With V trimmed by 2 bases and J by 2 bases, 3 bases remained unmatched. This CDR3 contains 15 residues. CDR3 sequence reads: CASSLIQGDTDTQYF. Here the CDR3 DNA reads TGTGCCAGCAGCTTAATACAGGGGGACACAGATACGCAGTATTTT.

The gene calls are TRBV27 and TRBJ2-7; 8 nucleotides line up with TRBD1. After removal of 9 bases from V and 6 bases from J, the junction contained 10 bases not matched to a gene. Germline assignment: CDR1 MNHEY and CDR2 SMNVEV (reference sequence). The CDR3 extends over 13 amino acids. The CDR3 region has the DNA TGTGCCAGTAGACAGGGGATTAGGGGCGAGCAGTACTTC. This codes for CASRQGIRGEQYF.